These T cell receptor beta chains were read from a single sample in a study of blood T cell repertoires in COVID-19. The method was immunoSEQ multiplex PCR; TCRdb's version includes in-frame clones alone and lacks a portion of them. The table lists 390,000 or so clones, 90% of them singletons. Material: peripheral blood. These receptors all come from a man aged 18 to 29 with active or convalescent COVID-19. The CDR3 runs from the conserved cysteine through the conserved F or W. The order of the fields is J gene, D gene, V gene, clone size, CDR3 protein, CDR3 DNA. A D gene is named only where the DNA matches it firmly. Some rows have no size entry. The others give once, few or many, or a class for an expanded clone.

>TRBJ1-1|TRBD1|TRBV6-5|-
CANGQGRAGTEAFF
TGTGCCAACGGACAGGGGCGAGCGGGCACTGAAGCTTTCTTT
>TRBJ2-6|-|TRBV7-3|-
CASSQQLSGANVLTF
TGTGCCAGCAGCCAACAGCTCTCTGGGGCCAACGTGCTGACTTTC
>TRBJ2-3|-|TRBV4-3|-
CASSQERSLGPDTQYF
TGCGCCAGCAGCCAAGAACGGTCCTTGGGCCCAGATACGCAGTATTTT
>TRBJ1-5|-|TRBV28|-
CASSNRASNQPQHF
TGTGCCAGCAGTAACAGGGCTAGCAATCAGCCCCAGCATTTT
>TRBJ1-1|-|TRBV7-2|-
CASSLWRSDGNTEAFF
TGTGCCAGCAGCTTATGGCGGAGTGATGGGAACACTGAAGCTTTCTTT
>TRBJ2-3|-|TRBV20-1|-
CSAREAGQYF
TGCAGTGCTAGAGAGGCGGGGCAGTATTTT
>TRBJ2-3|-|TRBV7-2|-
CASSLDRGGTDTQYF
TGTGCCAGCAGCTTAGACAGGGGGGGAACAGATACGCAGTATTTT
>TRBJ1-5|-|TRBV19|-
CASSMSNQPQHF
TGTGCCAGTAGTATGTCTAATCAGCCCCAGCATTTT
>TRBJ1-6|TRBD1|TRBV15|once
CATSVGTGGSPLHF
TGTGCCACCAGCGTTGGGACAGGGGGTTCACCCCTCCACTTT
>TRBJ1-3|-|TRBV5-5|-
CASSFSRDDTIYF
TGTGCCAGCAGCTTCTCCAGGGATGACACCATATATTTT
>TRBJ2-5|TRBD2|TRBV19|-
CASSPWGGAETQYF
TGTGCCAGTAGTCCCTGGGGAGGGGCGGAGACCCAGTACTTC
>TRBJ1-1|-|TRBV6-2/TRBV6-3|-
CASSVLRGPNTEAFF
TGTGCCAGCAGTGTCCTCAGGGGCCCGAACACTGAAGCTTTCTTT
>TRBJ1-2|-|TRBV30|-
CAWSRQSGGYTF
TGTGCCTGGAGCCGACAATCGGGGGGCTACACCTTC
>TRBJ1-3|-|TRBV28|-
CASSGREGGNTIYF
TGTGCCAGCAGTGGCAGAGAGGGCGGAAACACCATATATTTT
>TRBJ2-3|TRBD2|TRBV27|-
CASSLSAGGYGRVADTQYF
TGTGCCAGCAGTTTATCGGCTGGCGGCTACGGGAGGGTGGCAGATACGCAGTATTTT
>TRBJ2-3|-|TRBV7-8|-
CASSFGTLQRADTQYF
TGTGCCAGCAGCTTCGGGACTCTTCAAAGGGCAGATACGCAGTATTTT
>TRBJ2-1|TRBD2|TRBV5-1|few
CASRSGGNYNEQFF
TGCGCCTCTCGTAGCGGGGGAAACTACAATGAGCAGTTCTTC
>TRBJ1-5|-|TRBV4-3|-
CASSQAYGNQPQHF
TGCGCCAGCAGCCAAGCGTACGGGAATCAGCCCCAGCATTTT
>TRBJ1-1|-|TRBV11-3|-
CASSLGHRVVGEAFF
TGTGCCAGCAGCTTGGGCCACAGGGTTGTTGGTGAAGCTTTCTTT
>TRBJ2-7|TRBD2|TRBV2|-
CASGPSGGPDF
TGTGCCAGCGGCCCTAGCGGGGGGCCAGACTTC
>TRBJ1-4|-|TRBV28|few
CASSPRHGFNEKLFF
TGTGCCAGCAGTCCCCGACATGGGTTTAATGAAAAACTGTTTTTT
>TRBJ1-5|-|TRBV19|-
CASSIGGNQPQHF
TGTGCCAGTAGTATAGGCGGGAATCAGCCCCAGCATTTT
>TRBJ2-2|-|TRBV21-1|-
CASSKGRDRVFRDTGELFF
TGTGCCAGCAGCAAAGGGAGGGACAGGGTATTTCGCGACACCGGGGAGCTGTTTTTT
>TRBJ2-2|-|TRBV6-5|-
CASSRRGTGELFF
TGTGCCAGCAGCCGAAGGGGCACCGGGGAGCTGTTTTTT
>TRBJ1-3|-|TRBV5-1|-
CASSQGGNTIYF
TGCGCCAGCAGTCAGGGGGGAAACACCATATATTTT
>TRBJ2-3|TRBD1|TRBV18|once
CASSPGQTDTQYF
TGTGCCAGCTCACCGGGACAGACAGATACGCAGTATTTT
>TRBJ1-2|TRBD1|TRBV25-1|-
CASTRDSNYGYTF
TGTGCCAGCACTAGGGACAGCAACTATGGCTACACCTTC
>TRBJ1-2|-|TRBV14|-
CASSQDLNRAYGYTF
TGTGCCAGCAGCCAAGATTTGAACAGAGCCTATGGCTACACCTTC
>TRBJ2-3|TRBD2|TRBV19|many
CASSMASGDTDTQYF
TGTGCCAGTAGTATGGCTAGCGGGGACACAGATACGCAGTATTTT
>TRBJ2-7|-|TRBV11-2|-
CASSLVDYEQYF
TGTGCCAGCAGCCTAGTAGACTACGAGCAGTACTTC
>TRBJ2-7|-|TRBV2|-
CASSKPGQGSGYEQYF
TGTGCCAGCAGTAAACCCGGGCAGGGAAGCGGGTACGAGCAGTACTTC
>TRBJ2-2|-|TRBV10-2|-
CASSEARAGELFF
TGCGCCAGCAGTGAAGCCAGGGCCGGGGAGCTGTTTTTT
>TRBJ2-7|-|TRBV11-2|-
CASSEFPHEQYF
TGTGCCAGCAGCGAGTTCCCCCACGAGCAGTACTTC
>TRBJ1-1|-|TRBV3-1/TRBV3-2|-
CASSQRGGTTPEAFF
TGTGCCAGCAGCCAACGCGGGGGGACCACCCCGGAAGCTTTCTTT
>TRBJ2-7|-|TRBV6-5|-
CASSYVGLQYF
TGTGCCAGCAGTTACGTTGGGCTGCAGTACTTC
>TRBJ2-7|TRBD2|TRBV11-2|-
CASKSREGYEQYF
TGTGCCAGCAAGTCGAGGGAGGGCTACGAGCAGTACTTC
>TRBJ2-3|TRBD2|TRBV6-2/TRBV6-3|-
CASSYSTSGDFTDTQYF
TGTGCCAGCAGTTACTCGACTAGCGGGGACTTCACAGATACGCAGTATTTT
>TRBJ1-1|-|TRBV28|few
CASTTVWGAGRAFF
TGTGCCAGCACTACAGTCTGGGGCGCAGGTCGGGCTTTCTTT
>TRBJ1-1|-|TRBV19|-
CASGVTNTEAFF
TGTGCCTCAGGGGTAACGAACACTGAAGCTTTCTTT
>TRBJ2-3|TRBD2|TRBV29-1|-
CSASSGRSRDTQYF
TGCAGCGCCAGTAGCGGGAGATCGAGAGATACGCAGTATTTT
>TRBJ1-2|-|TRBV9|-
CASSLGAVYGYTF
TGTGCCAGCAGCCTAGGGGCTGTCTATGGCTACACCTTC
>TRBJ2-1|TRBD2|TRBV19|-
CASSTEIAGVVSSYNEQFF
TGTGCCAGTAGTACAGAAATAGCGGGAGTTGTAAGCTCCTACAATGAGCAGTTCTTC
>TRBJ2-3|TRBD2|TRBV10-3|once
CAISPGLAGRTDTQYF
TGTGCCATCAGCCCGGGACTAGCGGGGCGCACAGATACGCAGTATTTT
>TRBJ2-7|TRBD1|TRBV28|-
CASSSPPGGYHEQYF
TGTGCCAGCAGTTCGCCCCCAGGGGGCTATCACGAGCAGTACTTC
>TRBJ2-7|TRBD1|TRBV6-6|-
CASRRGQEYEQYF
TGTGCCAGCAGACGAGGACAGGAATACGAGCAGTACTTC
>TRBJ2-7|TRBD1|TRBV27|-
CASSTRQGNYYEQYF
TGTGCCAGCAGTACGCGACAGGGGAATTACTACGAGCAGTACTTC